These T cell receptor beta chains were read from a single sample in a study of T cell changes during pregnancy in multiple sclerosis. Repertoires were generated with immunoSEQ multiplex PCR, while TCRdb's copy carries only in-frame clones and drops some. The table lists under 110,000 clones, about nine tenths of them singletons. The sequenced sample was peripheral blood, obtained in the second trimester of pregnancy. The source is a female donor with multiple sclerosis, enrolled in a pregnancy study. Each CDR3 is given with its conserved first and last residue. D genes are given only for firm matches. Some rows mark clone size as missing; the rest say once, few, many or name a class of expanded clone.

clone size	V gene	J gene	D gene	CDR3 DNA	CDR3 protein
-	TRBV7-2	TRBJ1-2	-	TGTGCCAGCAGCTTCCCCGGGGGTGGCTACACCTTC	CASSFPGGGYTF
-	TRBV7-9	TRBJ1-2	TRBD1	TGTGCCACCCCGGGGCAGGGGGACTATGGCTACACCTTC	CATPGQGDYGYTF
-	TRBV10-1	TRBJ2-7	-	TGCGCCGTCCGGGACACCCTCTACGAGCAGTACTTC	CAVRDTLYEQYF
-	TRBV2	TRBJ1-2	TRBD1	TGTGCCAGCAGGGGAACCCGGGACAGAGAACTTGGCTACACCTTC	CASRGTRDRELGYTF
-	TRBV2	TRBJ2-3	TRBD2	TGTGCCAGCAGTGGGCTAGCGGGAGCAGATACGCAGTATTTT	CASSGLAGADTQYF
-	TRBV10-2	TRBJ2-3	-	TGCGCCAGCAGCCTCGGGAGTACTTCCACAGATACGCAGTATTTT	CASSLGSTSTDTQYF
-	TRBV6-4	TRBJ2-7	-	TGTGCCAGCAGTGACCCCCCACAATACTCCTACGAGCAGTACTTC	CASSDPPQYSYEQYF
-	TRBV29-1	TRBJ2-2	-	TGCAGCGTTTCTCAGGCCACCGGGGAGCTGTTTTTT	CSVSQATGELFF
-	TRBV28	TRBJ1-5	-	TGTGCCAGCAGTATTCCGGGACTATATCAGCCCCAGCATTTT	CASSIPGLYQPQHF
-	TRBV25-1	TRBJ2-1	-	TGTGCCAGCAGTGATATTCGAGGGTTCTTC	CASSDIRGFF
-	TRBV9	TRBJ2-1	TRBD2	TGTGCCAGCAGCGAGGGACTAGCGGAGACCAATGAGCAGTTCTTC	CASSEGLAETNEQFF
-	TRBV15	TRBJ1-4	TRBD1	TGTGCCACCAGCTCGGGACAGACAACTAATGAAAAACTGTTTTTT	CATSSGQTTNEKLFF
-	TRBV5-1	TRBJ2-5	-	TGCGCCAGCAGCTTGGTTTTCTCGGAGACCCAGTACTTC	CASSLVFSETQYF
-	TRBV21-1	TRBJ2-7	-	TGTGCCAGCAGCATAAAGGGGACAGGGGCCTCCTACGAGCAGTACTTC	CASSIKGTGASYEQYF
-	TRBV29-1	TRBJ1-2	TRBD1	TGCAGCGTAGCAAGGACAGGGATTAACTATGGCTACACCTTC	CSVARTGINYGYTF
-	TRBV2	TRBJ1-4	-	TGTGCCAGTGCGGGACCGATACTTGCAACTAATGAAAAACTGTTTTTT	CASAGPILATNEKLFF
-	TRBV27	TRBJ2-6	TRBD2	TGTGCCAGCAAACTAGCGGGAGATCTCTCTGGGGCCAACGTCCTGACTTTC	CASKLAGDLSGANVLTF
-	TRBV28	TRBJ2-2	-	TGTGCCAGCAGTTTACCTAGCCGACGGCCGAACACCGGGGAGCTGTTTTTT	CASSLPSRRPNTGELFF
-	TRBV29-1	TRBJ2-1	TRBD2	TGCAGCGCCGGGGAACGGCTAGCGGGTGAGCAGTTCTTC	CSAGERLAGEQFF
-	TRBV19	TRBJ2-3	-	TGTGCCAGTAGTATCGCGGGACTTAGCACAGATACGCAGTATTTT	CASSIAGLSTDTQYF
once	TRBV5-4	TRBJ2-7	TRBD2	TGTGCCAGCAGCTTGGCCAGCGGGAGAGACGAGCAGTACTTC	CASSLASGRDEQYF
-	TRBV6-1	TRBJ2-7	TRBD2	TGTGCCAGCAGTCCCCCGGGCGGGAGTATGTATGAGCAGTACTTC	CASSPPGGSMYEQYF
-	TRBV6-1	TRBJ2-7	TRBD1	TGTGCCAGCATTTGGGGGGGACAGGGTAGTGAGGAGCAGTACTTC	CASIWGGQGSEEQYF
-	TRBV5-1	TRBJ2-7	-	TGCGCCAGCAGCTTGGTATGGCCTTTATCCTACGAGCAGTACTTC	CASSLVWPLSYEQYF
once	TRBV12-5	TRBJ2-1	TRBD2	TGTGCTAGTGCCATTAGCGGGAGCTCCTACAATGAGCAGTTCTTC	CASAISGSSYNEQFF
once	TRBV9	TRBJ1-2	-	TGTGCCAGCAGCGGACTGGCGGGGGCTAGAGACTATGGCTACACCTTC	CASSGLAGARDYGYTF